The T cell receptor beta chain described here comes from a study of identical twins. This clonotype has just a few counts. TCRdb re-called the 5' RACE reads through MiXCR, storing one row per CDR3 protein. Here the sample spans about 520,000 distinct CDR3 sequences, less than 25% being singletons. The CDR3 has 14 residues. Germline CDR1 reads DFQATT; CDR2 reads SNEGSKA (reference sequence). V was trimmed by 6 bases and J by 5 bases, leaving 19 bases between them. These data were also filed under a second study, of T cells expressing NK-cell markers. That publication notes: A range of roughly 1.0-8% of CD8+ T cells consisted of dominant NKG2C+ clonotypes in roughly 6 donors.

Sequenced input: CD4+ T cells sorted from blood. The TCR comes from a young woman in good health. The chain links TRBV20-1 to TRBJ2-5; D is perhaps TRBD2 (5 bases). The CDR3 loop is CSAASSGLPETQYF. CDR3 nucleotides: TGCAGTGCGGCGTCATCAGGACTCCCGGAGACCCAGTACTTC.